This TCR delta chain was sequenced during a study of Vδ1+ human thymocytes. Regarding the study as a whole: Thymic TRG and TRD repertoires appeared highly polyclonal, with Gaussian CDR3 length distributions.

The sorted cells were CD3+ Vdelta1+ Vdelta2- thymocytes from alphabeta-depleted thymus. Vdelta1+ thymocyte sorts reached between roughly 98% and 99.6% purity. CDR3 length: 17 amino acids. Per the germline V gene, CDR1 is TSWWSYY and CDR2 is QGS. V lost 6 bases, J lost 2 bases, and 22 bases lay in between. Details on this clone: Its cognate antigen is unknown.

Extracted RNA was reverse transcribed into cDNA. CDR3 amplicons came from multiplex PCR with pooled V-gene forward and constant-region reverse primers. TCRdb fed the multiplex PCR reads to CATT. The sample holds around 60,000 delta-chain clones, more than 12% seen once. The TCR originated in a girl under two years old who had congenital heart surgery. The rearrangement links TRDV1 to TRDJ1; tentatively, D is TRDD2 (6 bases). The material sequenced was Vdelta1+ gamma-delta thymocytes from the thymus. Subset of the sample: FACS-sorted CD3+ TCRalphabeta- TCRVdelta1+ TCRVdelta2- thymocytes. The CDR3 bases are TGTGCTCTTGGTGGCCTTCCCAGGGCGCGTGTGACCGATAAACTCATCTTT. Translated: CALGGLPRARVTDKLIF.